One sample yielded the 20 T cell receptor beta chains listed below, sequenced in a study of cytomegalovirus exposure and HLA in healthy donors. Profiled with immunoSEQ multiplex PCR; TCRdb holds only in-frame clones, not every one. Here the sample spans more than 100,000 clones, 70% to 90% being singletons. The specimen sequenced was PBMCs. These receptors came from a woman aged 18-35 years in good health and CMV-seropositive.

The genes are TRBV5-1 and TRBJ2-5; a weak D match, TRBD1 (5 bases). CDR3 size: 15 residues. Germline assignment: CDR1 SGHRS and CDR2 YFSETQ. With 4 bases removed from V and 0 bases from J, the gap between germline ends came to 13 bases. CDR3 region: CASSTPTDYQETQYF. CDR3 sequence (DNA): TGCGCCAGCAGCACACCGACAGACTACCAAGAGACCCAGTACTTC.

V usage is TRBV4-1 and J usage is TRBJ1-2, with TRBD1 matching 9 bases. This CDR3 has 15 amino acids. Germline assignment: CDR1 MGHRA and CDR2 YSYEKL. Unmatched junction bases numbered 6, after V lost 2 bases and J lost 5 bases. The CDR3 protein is CASSQPGQGGYGYTF. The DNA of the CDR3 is TGCGCCAGCAGCCAACCGGGACAGGGAGGTTATGGCTACACCTTC.

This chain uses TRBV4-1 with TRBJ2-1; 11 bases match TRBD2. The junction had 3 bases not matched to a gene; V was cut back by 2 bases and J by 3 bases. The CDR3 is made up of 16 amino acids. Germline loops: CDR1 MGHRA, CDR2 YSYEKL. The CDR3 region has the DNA TGCGCCAGCAGCCAACATAGCGGGGGGGTCTACAATGAGCAGTTCTTC. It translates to CASSQHSGGVYNEQFF.

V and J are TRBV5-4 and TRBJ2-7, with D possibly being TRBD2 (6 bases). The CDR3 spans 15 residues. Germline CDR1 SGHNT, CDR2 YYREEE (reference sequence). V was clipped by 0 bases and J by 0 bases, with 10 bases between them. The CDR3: CASSLGGGSSYEQYF. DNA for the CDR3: TGTGCCAGCAGCTTGGGTGGAGGGAGCTCCTACGAGCAGTACTTC.

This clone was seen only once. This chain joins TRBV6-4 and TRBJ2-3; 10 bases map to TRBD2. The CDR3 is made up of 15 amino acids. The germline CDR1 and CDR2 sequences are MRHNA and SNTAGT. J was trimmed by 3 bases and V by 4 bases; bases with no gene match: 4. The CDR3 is CASSASGGATDTQYF. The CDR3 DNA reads TGTGCCAGCAGTGCTAGCGGGGGAGCGACAGATACGCAGTATTTT.

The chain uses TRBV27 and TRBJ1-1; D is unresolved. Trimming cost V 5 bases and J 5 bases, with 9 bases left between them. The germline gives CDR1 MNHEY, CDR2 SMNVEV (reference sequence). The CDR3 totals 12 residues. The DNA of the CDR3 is TGTGCCAGCAGTCAAGGAGGGACTGAAGCTTTCTTT. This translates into CASSQGGTEAFF.

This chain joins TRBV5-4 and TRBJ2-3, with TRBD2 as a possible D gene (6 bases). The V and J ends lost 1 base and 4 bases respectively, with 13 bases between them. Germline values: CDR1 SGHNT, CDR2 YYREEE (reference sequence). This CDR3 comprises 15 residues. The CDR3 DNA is TGTGCCAGCAGCTTGACCCAGGGAGGCGCAGATACGCAGTATTTT. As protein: CASSLTQGGADTQYF.

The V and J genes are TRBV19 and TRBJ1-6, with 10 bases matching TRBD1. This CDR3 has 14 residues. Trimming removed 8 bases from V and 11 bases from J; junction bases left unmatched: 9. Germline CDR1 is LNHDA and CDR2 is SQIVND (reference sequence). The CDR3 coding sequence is TGTGCCAGTCACCGGGGACAGGGGTCCCCACCCCTCCACTTT. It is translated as CASHRGQGSPPLHF.

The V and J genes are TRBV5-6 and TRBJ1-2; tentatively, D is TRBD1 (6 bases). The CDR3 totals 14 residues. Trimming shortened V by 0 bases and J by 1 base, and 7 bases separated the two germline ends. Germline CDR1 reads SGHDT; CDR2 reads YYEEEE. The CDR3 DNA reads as TGTGCCAGCAGCTTGGGACAGGTTAACTATGGCTACACCTTC. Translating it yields CASSLGQVNYGYTF.

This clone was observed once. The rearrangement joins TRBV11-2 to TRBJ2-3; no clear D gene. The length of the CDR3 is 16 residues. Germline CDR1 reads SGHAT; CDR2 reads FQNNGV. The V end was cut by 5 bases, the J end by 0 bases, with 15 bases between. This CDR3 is CASSPLGRTSTDTQYF. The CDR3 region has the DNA TGTGCCAGCAGCCCCCTGGGCAGAACTAGCACAGATACGCAGTATTTT.

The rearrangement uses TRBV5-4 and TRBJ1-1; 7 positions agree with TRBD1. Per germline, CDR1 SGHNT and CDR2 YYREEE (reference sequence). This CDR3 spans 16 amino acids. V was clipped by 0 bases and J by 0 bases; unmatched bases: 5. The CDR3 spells CASSLEQGGLNTEAFF. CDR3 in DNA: TGTGCCAGCAGCTTGGAGCAGGGGGGATTGAACACTGAAGCTTTCTTT.

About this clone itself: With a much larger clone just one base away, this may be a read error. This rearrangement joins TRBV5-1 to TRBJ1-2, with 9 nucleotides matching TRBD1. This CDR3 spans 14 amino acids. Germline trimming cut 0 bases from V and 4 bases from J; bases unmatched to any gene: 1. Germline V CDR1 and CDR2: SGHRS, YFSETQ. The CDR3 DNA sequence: TGCGCCAGCAGCTTGGAGGGACAGGGCTATGGCTACACCTTC. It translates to CASSLEGQGYGYTF.

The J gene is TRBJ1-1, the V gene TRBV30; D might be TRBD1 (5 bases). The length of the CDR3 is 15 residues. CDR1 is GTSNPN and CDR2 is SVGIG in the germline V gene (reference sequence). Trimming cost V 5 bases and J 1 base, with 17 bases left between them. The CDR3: CAWGPLAGPNTEAFF. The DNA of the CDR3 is TGTGCCTGGGGCCCCCTCGCGGGACCGAACACTGAAGCTTTCTTT.

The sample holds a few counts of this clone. CDR3 DNA: TGTGCCAGTGGACAGGTTCAGAACACTGAAGCTTTCTTT. This gives the protein CASGQVQNTEAFF. The chain is built from TRBV27 and TRBJ1-1; TRBD1 agrees at 7 bases. V was clipped by 9 bases and J by 1 base; unmatched bases: 5. The CDR3 is 13 residues long. Germline lookup yields CDR1 MNHEY and CDR2 SMNVEV (reference sequence).

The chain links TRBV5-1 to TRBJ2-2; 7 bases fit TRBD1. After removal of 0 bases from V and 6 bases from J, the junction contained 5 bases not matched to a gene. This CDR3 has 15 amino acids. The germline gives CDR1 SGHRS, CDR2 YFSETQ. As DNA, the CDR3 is TGCGCCAGCAGCTTGGGAGGGACAGAAGCCGGGGAGCTGTTTTTT. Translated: CASSLGGTEAGELFF.

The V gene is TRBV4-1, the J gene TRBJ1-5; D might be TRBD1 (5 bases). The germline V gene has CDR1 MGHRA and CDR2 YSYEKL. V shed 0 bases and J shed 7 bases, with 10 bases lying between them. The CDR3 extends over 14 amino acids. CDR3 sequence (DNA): TGCGCCAGCAGCCAAGATGGGGGGGTGCAGCCCCAGCATTTT. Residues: CASSQDGGVQPQHF.

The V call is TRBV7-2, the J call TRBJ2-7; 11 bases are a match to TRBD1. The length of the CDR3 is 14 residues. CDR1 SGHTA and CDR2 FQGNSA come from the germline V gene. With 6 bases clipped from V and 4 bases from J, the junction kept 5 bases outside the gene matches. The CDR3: CASRPGQGVYEQYF. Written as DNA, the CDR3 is TGTGCCAGCAGACCGGGACAGGGGGTTTACGAGCAGTACTTC.

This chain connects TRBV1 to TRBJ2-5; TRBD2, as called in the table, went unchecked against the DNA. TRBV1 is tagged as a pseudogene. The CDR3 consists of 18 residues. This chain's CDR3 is CTSSPATERTERVETQYF. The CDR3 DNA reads TGCACCAGCAGCCCCGCGACGGAGAGGACCGAGCGGGTGGAGACCCAGTACTTC.

The CDR3 protein is CASSLSKGIGTEAFF. Written as DNA, the CDR3 is TGTGCCAGCAGCTTGTCCAAGGGGATTGGCACTGAAGCTTTCTTT. This rearrangement joins TRBV7-2 to TRBJ1-1; TRBD1 is a possible D gene (5 bases). Germline loops: CDR1 SGHTA, CDR2 FQGNSA. V was shortened by 3 bases and J by 4 bases, with 15 bases between the two germline ends. The CDR3 has 15 residues. The full variable domain, rest sourced from reference TRBV7-2 and TRBJ1-1, is GAGVSQSPSNKVTEKGKDVELRCDPISGHTALYWYRQSLGQGLEFLIYFQGNSAPDKSGLPSDRFSAERTGGSVSTLTIQRTQQEDSAVYLCASSLSKGIGTEAFFGQGTRLTVV.

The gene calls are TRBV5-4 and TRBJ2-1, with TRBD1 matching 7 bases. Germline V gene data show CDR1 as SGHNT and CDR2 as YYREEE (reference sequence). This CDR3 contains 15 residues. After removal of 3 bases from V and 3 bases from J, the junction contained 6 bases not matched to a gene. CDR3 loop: CASSSHRGRYNEQFF. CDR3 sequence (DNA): TGTGCCAGCAGCTCCCACAGGGGCCGCTACAATGAGCAGTTCTTC.